Presented here are 22 T cell receptor beta chains from one specimen sequenced in a study of blood T cells in healthy people across ages. Next came a second PCR, run for roughly 6 to 11 cycles, which used a sample-barcoded 5' primer along with a J-beta primer mix. TCRdb ran MiXCR on the 5' RACE reads and lists one entry per CDR3 protein. The sample comprises approximately 730,000 distinct CDR3 sequences, about 55% of which are singletons, and approximately 40% rests with the top ten. Material for sequencing was blood. These receptors came from a man at least 80 years old in good health.

This rearrangement joins TRBV14 to TRBJ2-4; D not certain. The tail of the sequence fits TRBJ2-7 better, so the J call may be wrong. The CDR3 runs 15 residues. Germline CDR1 SGHDN, CDR2 FVKESK. CDR3 bases: TGTGCCAGCAGCCAAGGAGTTGGGATCCAATACGAGCAGTACTTC. Encoded protein: CASSQGVGIQYEQYF.

About this clonotype itself: This may arise from a read error, as a much more abundant clone is one base away. The V gene is TRBV10-3, the J gene TRBJ1-6; D might be TRBD1 (5 bases). CDR1 ENHRY and CDR2 SYGVKD come from the germline V gene. This CDR3 comprises 12 residues. CDR3 residues: CAISESEGPLRF. The CDR3 DNA reads TGTGCCATCAGTGAGTCGGAGGGGCCCCTCCGCTTT.

The chain couples TRBV5-1 to TRBJ2-1; the match to TRBD2 covers 8 bases. This CDR3 is 14 amino acids long. Germline loops: CDR1 SGHRS, CDR2 YFSETQ. With V trimmed by 5 bases and J by 6 bases, 7 bases remained unmatched. The CDR3 is CASRILADRNEQFF. The CDR3 DNA follows: TGCGCCAGCAGGATACTAGCGGACCGCAATGAGCAGTTCTTC.

CDR3 region: CASRAGNTGELFF. DNA for the CDR3: TGCGCCAGCAGGGCAGGGAACACCGGGGAGCTGTTTTTT. This chain links TRBV5-1 with TRBJ2-2, with D hard to call. Germline-derived CDR1 and CDR2 are SGHRS and YFSETQ. V was pared by 5 bases and J by 1 base, with 6 bases between. This CDR3 is built from 13 residues.

This chain joins TRBV20-1 and TRBJ2-3, with 7 bases aligning to TRBD2. Germline CDR1 and CDR2: DFQATT and SNEGSKA (reference sequence). With V trimmed by 6 bases and J by 1 base, 13 bases remained unmatched. The CDR3 is 16 amino acids. CDR3: CSASVVASGGTDTQYF. In DNA, the CDR3 is TGCAGTGCCTCTGTCGTGGCTAGCGGTGGCACAGATACGCAGTATTTT.

The chain recombines TRBV25-1 with TRBJ2-1; no clear D. Trimming pared 2 bases from V and 7 bases from J, leaving 15 bases between. Germline loops: CDR1 MGHDK, CDR2 SYGVNS. This CDR3 spans 15 amino acids. The CDR3 bases are TGTGCCAGCAGTGAACCGGGCTTGGGTTTGAATGAGCAGTTCTTC. It specifies CASSEPGLGLNEQFF.

In this sample, this clonotype turned up once. V usage is TRBV12-3 or TRBV12-4 and J usage is TRBJ2-5, with 8 bases lining up with TRBD1. The J call could be wrong; TRBJ2-7 is a better fit for the DNA end. The CDR3 spans 14 residues. The CDR3 loop is CASSVSQGAYEQYF. CDR3 sequence (DNA): TGTGCCAGCAGTGTATCACAGGGGGCCTACGAGCAGTACTTC.

For the CDR3, the DNA is TGTGCCAGCAGCTTAACTGATCCCTCCTACAATGAGCAGTTCTTC. As protein: CASSLTDPSYNEQFF. The rearrangement links TRBV7-2 to TRBJ2-1; no clear D gene. Trimming cost V 2 bases and J 0 bases, with 8 bases left between them. The CDR3 has 15 amino acids. Looked up from germline, CDR1 is SGHTA and CDR2 is FQGNSA. Variable domain in full (rest from reference TRBV7-2 and TRBJ2-1): GAGVSQSPSNKVTEKGKDVELRCDPISGHTALYWYRQSLGQGLEFLIYFQGNSAPDKSGLPSDRFSAERTGGSVSTLTIQRTQQEDSAVYLCASSLTDPSYNEQFFGPGTRLTVL.

This clonotype was picked up a small number of times. The rearrangement joins TRBV10-3 to TRBJ1-1, with D possibly being TRBD1 (6 bases). Trimming shortened V by 10 bases and J by 4 bases, and 16 bases separated the two germline ends. Germline V lookup: CDR1 ENHRY, CDR2 SYGVKD. The CDR3 has 13 residues. As DNA, the CDR3 is TGTGCCAGAGCGGCGGGGGCGTCCACTGAAGCTTTCTTT. Translation gives CARAAGASTEAFF.

This clonotype was detected a few times. The chain couples TRBV7-3 to TRBJ1-6; TRBD1 might be the D (5 bases). V was shortened by 2 bases and J by 9 bases, with 11 bases between the two germline ends. The CDR3 runs 14 residues. Germline V lookup: CDR1 SGHTA, CDR2 FQGTGA. This chain's CDR3 is CASSLWGESSPLHF. CDR3 coding DNA: TGTGCCAGCAGCTTATGGGGGGAGAGTTCACCCCTCCACTTT.

The chain couples TRBV7-2 to TRBJ1-5; D ambiguous. The CDR3 sequence is 15 residues long. Germline CDR1 is SGHTA and CDR2 is FQGNSA. Trimming removed 3 bases at V and 3 bases at J, with 12 bases between. In nucleotides, the CDR3 is TGTGCCAGCAGCTTGTGGCGGTCAGACAATCAGCCCCAGCATTTT. Residues: CASSLWRSDNQPQHF.

The V call is TRBV20-1, the J call TRBJ2-3; D is undetermined. The V gene lost 6 bases and the J gene lost 3 bases, with 7 bases spanning the gap. CDR1 and CDR2 from the germline V gene are DFQATT and SNEGSKA (reference sequence). This CDR3 spans 11 amino acids. For the CDR3, the DNA is TGCAGTGCATCACAGACAGATACGCAGTATTTT. This sequence encodes CSASQTDTQYF.

The V and J genes are TRBV5-4 and TRBJ2-5, with a possible D match to TRBD1 (6 bases). In germline, CDR1 is SGHNT, CDR2 YYREEE (reference sequence). Trimming left V 5 bases short and J 2 bases short, with 13 bases between. This CDR3 is 14 amino acids long. The CDR3 loop reads CASRLQGPQETQYF. The CDR3 DNA follows: TGTGCCAGCAGACTACAGGGACCACAAGAGACCCAGTACTTC.

V is TRBV29-1 and J is TRBJ2-2, with 8 nucleotides matching TRBD2. Germline V gene sequence: CDR1 SQVTM, CDR2 ANQGSEA. There are 14 residues in the CDR3. V was clipped by 6 bases and J by 4 bases; unmatched bases: 7. The CDR3 nucleotides are TGCAGCGTGCAAGCGGGAGTAAGCACCGGGGAGCTGTTTTTT. Amino acids: CSVQAGVSTGELFF.

This clonotype has only a few counts. The rearrangement links TRBV5-6 to TRBJ2-7; the D gene is possibly TRBD2 (6 bases). The CDR3 contains 13 residues. V lost 1 base, J lost 2 bases, and 7 bases lay in between. Per the germline V gene, CDR1 is SGHDT and CDR2 is YYEEEE. CDR3 sequence (DNA): TGTGCCAGCAGCTTGACTAGCACCTACGAGCAGTACTTC. It is translated as CASSLTSTYEQYF.

The CDR3 spells CASSQRTGMLETQYF. CDR3 in DNA: TGTGCCAGCAGCCAGAGGACAGGGATGCTAGAGACCCAGTACTTC. V and J are TRBV14 and TRBJ2-5; 8 bases are a match to TRBD1. This CDR3 is 15 amino acids long. With V trimmed by 3 bases and J by 4 bases, 7 bases remained unmatched. In germline, CDR1 is SGHDN, CDR2 FVKESK.

This sequence joins TRBV6-1 and TRBJ2-1; maybe TRBD2 (6 bases). The CDR3 is 14 residues long. The germline V gene encodes CDR1 MNHNS and CDR2 SASEGT. Trimming took 3 bases from V and 4 from J, leaving 10 bases between them. CDR3: CASSEAGGYNEQFF. CDR3 bases: TGTGCCAGCAGTGAGGCCGGGGGATACAATGAGCAGTTCTTC.

This chain joins TRBV12-3 or TRBV12-4 and TRBJ2-5; unclear D gene. CDR3 length: 15 amino acids. V was trimmed by 1 base and J by 0 bases, leaving 9 bases between them. The CDR3 DNA sequence: TGTGCCAGCAGTTTAGGGGTGACGTACCAAGAGACCCAGTACTTC. Its translation: CASSLGVTYQETQYF.

This clonotype has just a few counts. The chain employs TRBV4-1 and TRBJ2-7; D is ambiguous. Trimming removed 0 bases from V and 0 bases from J, with 12 bases in between. This CDR3 region has 16 residues. CDR1 and CDR2 from the germline V gene are MGHRA and YSYEKL. CDR3 loop: CASSQDHEGISYEQYF. CDR3 nucleotides: TGCGCCAGCAGCCAAGATCACGAAGGGATCTCCTACGAGCAGTACTTC.

The J gene is TRBJ2-4, the V gene TRBV20-1, with a tentative D call TRBD2 (5 bases). Germline V gene data show CDR1 as DFQATT and CDR2 as SNEGSKA (reference sequence). The CDR3 sequence is 16 residues long. Deletions cut 2 bases from V and 0 bases from J, with 14 bases between. The chain's CDR3 is CSARPTITLAKNIQYF. The CDR3 nucleotides are TGCAGTGCTAGACCGACTATTACCCTAGCCAAAAACATTCAGTACTTC.

The V and J genes are TRBV30 and TRBJ1-2; D gene ambiguous. Germline CDR1 GTSNPN, CDR2 SVGIG (reference sequence). With 8 bases removed from V and 6 bases from J, the gap between germline ends came to 7 bases. The CDR3 consists of 9 residues. DNA of the CDR3: TGTGCCACAAGCGATGGCTACACCTTC. It specifies CATSDGYTF.

The chain couples TRBV6-5 to TRBJ2-1; D is uncertain. V lost 5 bases and J 6 bases, leaving 11 bases between the germline ends. The V gene's germline CDR1 is MNHEY and CDR2 SVGAGI. CDR3 length: 13 residues. The CDR3 DNA follows: TGTGCCAGCAGTGCGACATTCTCCAATGAGCAGTTCTTC. It encodes CASSATFSNEQFF.